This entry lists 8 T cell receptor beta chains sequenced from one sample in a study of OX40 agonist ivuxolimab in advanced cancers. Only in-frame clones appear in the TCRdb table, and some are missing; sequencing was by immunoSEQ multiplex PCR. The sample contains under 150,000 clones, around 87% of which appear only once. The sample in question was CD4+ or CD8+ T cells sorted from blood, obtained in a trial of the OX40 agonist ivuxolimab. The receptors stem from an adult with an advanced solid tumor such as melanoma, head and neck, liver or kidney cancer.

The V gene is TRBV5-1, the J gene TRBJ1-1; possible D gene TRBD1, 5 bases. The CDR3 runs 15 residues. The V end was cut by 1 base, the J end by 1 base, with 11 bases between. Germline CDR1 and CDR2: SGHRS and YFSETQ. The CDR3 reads CASSLYGTGNTEAFF. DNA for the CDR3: TGCGCCAGCAGCTTGTACGGGACGGGGAACACTGAAGCTTTCTTT.

In DNA form, the CDR3 reads TGTGCCAGCAGCTTAACCCGAAATCAGCCCCAGCATTTT. Translating it yields CASSLTRNQPQHF. The chain recombines TRBV7-8 with TRBJ1-5; unclear D gene. Looked up from germline, CDR1 is SGHVS and CDR2 is FQNEAQ. V gave up 2 bases and J gave up 4 bases, with 6 bases separating them. The CDR3 totals 13 residues.

CDR3 amino acids: CASSQDLTPRRETQYF. The CDR3 DNA reads TGCGCCAGCAGCCAAGATTTAACACCAAGGCGGGAGACCCAGTACTTC. The chain couples TRBV4-3 to TRBJ2-5; the D is unclear. CDR3 length: 16 amino acids. Per the germline V gene, CDR1 is LGHNA and CDR2 is YSLEER. Trimming took 0 bases from V and 5 from J, leaving 16 bases between them.

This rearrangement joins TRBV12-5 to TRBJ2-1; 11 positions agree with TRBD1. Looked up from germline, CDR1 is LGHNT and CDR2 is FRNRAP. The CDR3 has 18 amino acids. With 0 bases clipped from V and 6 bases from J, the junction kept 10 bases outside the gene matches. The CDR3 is CASGLVFLGQGATNEQFF. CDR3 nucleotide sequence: TGTGCTAGTGGTTTGGTCTTCCTCGGACAGGGGGCAACCAATGAGCAGTTCTTC.

CDR3 region: CASSYAGTGRPGELFF. CDR3 DNA sequence: TGTGCCAGCAGTTACGCCGGGACAGGGCGACCCGGGGAGCTGTTTTTT. The chain combines TRBV6-5 with TRBJ2-2; 9 bases are shared with TRBD1. The CDR3 runs 16 residues. Germline values: CDR1 MNHEY, CDR2 SVGAGI. Unmatched junction bases numbered 7, after V lost 2 bases and J lost 6 bases.

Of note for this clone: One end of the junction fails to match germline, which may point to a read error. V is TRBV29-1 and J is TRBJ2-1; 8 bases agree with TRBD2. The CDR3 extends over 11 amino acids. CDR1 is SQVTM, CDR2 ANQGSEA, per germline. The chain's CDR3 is CSVDTGGVGIF. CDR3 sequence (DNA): TGCAGCGTTGATACCGGGGGGGTTGGAATCTTC.

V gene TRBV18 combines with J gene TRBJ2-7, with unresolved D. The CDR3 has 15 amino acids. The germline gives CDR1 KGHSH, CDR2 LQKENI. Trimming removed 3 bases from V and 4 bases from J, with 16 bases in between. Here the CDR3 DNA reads TGTGCCAGCTCACCGGGTAGTGGTGGATGGTACGAGCAGTACTTC. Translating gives CASSPGSGGWYEQYF.

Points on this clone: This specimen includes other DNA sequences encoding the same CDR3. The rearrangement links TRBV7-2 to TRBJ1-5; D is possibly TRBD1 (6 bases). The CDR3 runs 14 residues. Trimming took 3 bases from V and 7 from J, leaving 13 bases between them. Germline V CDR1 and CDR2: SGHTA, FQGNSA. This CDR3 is CASSLRQGTQPQHF. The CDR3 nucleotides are TGTGCCAGCAGCTTGAGGCAGGGGACCCAGCCCCAGCATTTT.